This TCR beta chain was found in a study of T cells in tumors and immune-related adverse events (dated by TCRdb to the early 2020s). According to the study, the label for this sample's treatment or condition signals: nivolumab (PD-1 blockade) given before sampling. The DNeasy Blood and Tissue Kit was used to extract DNA from formalin-fixed paraffin-embedded specimens. The TCR beta locus was amplified and sequenced with the immunoSEQ assay, yielding bulk TCR Vbeta CDR3 data. The original pipeline was this. CDR3s were excluded if they were non-productive, were shorter than 7 amino acids, or did not start with C or end with F/W. Analysis was restricted to specimens with at least 1000 reads, and clonotypes were defined at the amino acid level. Clonality was calculated as 1 minus Pielou's evenness. Library sizes were equalized by abundance-weighted random subsampling with replacement, repeated 100 times to report 95% confidence intervals. The Morisita overlap index was used to quantify repertoire overlap, and the top 40 clones in each specimen were examined for overlap with the irAE. TCRdb mirrors the immuneACCESS table, restricted to in-frame sequences. Some clones are absent from its copies; in checked studies, under half trace to an unresolved V gene, and the reason for the others is unknown. Clonal size and the V and J genes are those of that table, whereas D and trimming came from the DNA. This sample holds 9,900 or so clones; just under 95% were observed only once. The ten top clones hold 1.5% of the sample.

V lost 0 bases and J lost 5 bases; the stretch between them is 25 bases long. Inclusive of the bounding cysteine and phenylalanine, the CDR3 is 19 residues long. CDR3 DNA only is kept here, 57 bases in frame from base 1. The germline V gene specifies SGHNT as CDR1 and YENEEA as CDR2. Points on this clone: There is no known antigen for this receptor. No base qualities exist here, and no much larger clone lies one base off it.

The source of this sequence is a female donor with metastatic renal cell carcinoma. The sample was lymph node tissue, taken from a patient treated with anti-PD-1 therapy. The rearrangement combines TRBV11-3 with TRBJ1-1; TRBD1 is perhaps the D gene, given 6 matching bases. The CDR3 corresponds to CASSLDPTGGRSGLTEAFF. The DNA sequence is TGTGCCAGCAGCTTAGATCCCACGGGGGGGCGGAGTGGTTTGACTGAAGCTTTCTTT.